The 21 T cell receptor beta chains below all came from one sample that was sequenced in a study of cytomegalovirus exposure and HLA in healthy donors. The PCR made use of 60 Vbeta and 13 Jbeta primers. Sequencing used immunoSEQ multiplex PCR; TCRdb keeps in-frame clones, though not all of them. This table holds around 100,000 clones. Sequencing was carried out using PBMCs. These receptors originate from a man aged 25 to 40 in good health and CMV-seronegative.

The V gene is TRBV9, the J gene TRBJ1-3; D is undetermined. The V gene's germline CDR1 is SGDLS and CDR2 YYNGEE. The CDR3 sequence is 12 residues long. V lost 1 base and J 4 bases, leaving 3 bases between the germline ends. CDR3 DNA: TGTGCCAGCAGCGTATCGGGAAACACCATATATTTT. It codes for CASSVSGNTIYF.

This sequence joins TRBV6-1 and TRBJ2-7, with 8 nucleotides matching TRBD1. The V and J ends lost 7 bases and 3 bases, in that order; junction bases with no gene match: 8. Germline CDR1 and CDR2: MNHNS and SASEGT. There are 14 residues in the CDR3. The CDR3 spells CASNVAGGHYEQYF. CDR3 nucleotide sequence: TGTGCCAGCAACGTCGCAGGGGGCCACTACGAGCAGTACTTC.

The CDR3 bases are TGCGCCAGCAGGTATTCAGAGAACACCGGGGAGCTGTTTTTT. It translates to CASRYSENTGELFF. The chain has TRBV5-1 and TRBJ2-2; D gene ambiguous. From germline, CDR1 is SGHRS and CDR2 YFSETQ. V lost 5 bases and J 1 base, leaving 9 bases between the germline ends. CDR3 length: 14 amino acids.

The rearrangement links TRBV6-1 to TRBJ2-5; 10 bases match TRBD2. Germline trimming cut 5 bases from V and 1 base from J; bases unmatched to any gene: 4. Germline values: CDR1 MNHNS, CDR2 SASEGT. The CDR3 length is 15 residues. CDR3 DNA sequence: TGTGCCAGCAGTACCCAGCGGGGGGGCCAAGAGACCCAGTACTTC. Translated, it gives CASSTQRGGQETQYF.

The chain recombines TRBV6-5 with TRBJ1-5, with D perhaps TRBD1 (6 bases). In germline, CDR1 is MNHEY, CDR2 SVGAGI. V shed 6 bases and J shed 3 bases, with 12 bases lying between them. The CDR3 consists of 14 residues. The CDR3 protein is CASRSQGTNQPQHF. CDR3 DNA sequence: TGTGCCAGCAGATCTCAGGGGACCAATCAGCCCCAGCATTTT.

The gene calls are TRBV19 and TRBJ2-1, with 14 bases matching TRBD2. The V gene end was trimmed by 9 bases and the J gene end by 9 bases; junction bases not matched to a gene: 10. Germline-derived CDR1 and CDR2 are LNHDA and SQIVND (reference sequence). This CDR3 has 15 residues. CDR3 DNA sequence: TGTGCCAGCGGCGAGGGGACTAGCGGGGGCGGTGAGCAGTTCTTC. Its translation is CASGEGTSGGGEQFF.

Here the CDR3 reads CASSVAPTVSNTEAFF. As DNA, the CDR3 is TGTGCCAGCAGTGTGGCCCCGACAGTGTCCAACACTGAAGCTTTCTTT. The chain combines TRBV2 with TRBJ1-1, with D tentatively TRBD1 (5 bases). With 4 bases removed from V and 2 bases from J, the gap between germline ends came to 17 bases. This CDR3 spans 16 amino acids. In germline, CDR1 is SNHLY, CDR2 FYNNEI.

The chain combines TRBV7-9 with TRBJ2-7; 7 nucleotides match TRBD1. The CDR3 sequence is 15 residues long. Germline V gene lookup returns CDR1 SEHNR and CDR2 FQNEAQ (reference sequence). V trimming: 0 bases; J trimming: 2 bases; junction bases outside the gene matches: 4. CDR3 in amino acids: CASSLATGIPYEQYF. CDR3 bases: TGTGCCAGCAGCTTAGCGACAGGGATCCCCTACGAGCAGTACTTC.

This rearrangement joins TRBV10-1 to TRBJ2-7, with D possibly TRBD2 on 5 matching bases. V dropped 10 bases and J dropped 3 bases, with 22 bases sitting between them. CDR3 length: 15 amino acids. The germline V gene encodes CDR1 WNHNN and CDR2 SYGVQD (reference sequence). The CDR3 loop reads CATTMSRVGDYEQYF. The CDR3 nucleotides read TGCGCCACCACCATGTCGAGGGTTGGGGACTACGAGCAGTACTTC.

This chain uses TRBV19 with TRBJ1-4; a weak D match, TRBD1 (5 bases). Germline values: CDR1 LNHDA, CDR2 SQIVND (reference sequence). CDR3 length: 15 residues. Trimming took off 7 bases at V and 0 bases at J, with 12 bases between the two ends. CDR3 in amino acids: CASTRRGATNEKLFF. The CDR3 DNA follows: TGTGCCAGTACCCGGCGGGGGGCAACTAATGAAAAACTGTTTTTT.

The chain carries TRBV7-2 and TRBJ2-5, with TRBD1 matching over 7 bases. The J call may be in error: the DNA end matches TRBJ2-7 better. The CDR3 is 14 amino acids. From germline, CDR1 is SGHTA and CDR2 FQGNSA. The CDR3 loop reads CASSLDRSSYEQYF. DNA of the CDR3: TGTGCCAGCAGCTTGGACAGGAGCTCCTACGAGCAGTACTTC.

This sequence joins TRBV10-3 and TRBJ2-1; 13 bases fit TRBD2. V trimming: 6 bases; J trimming: 6 bases; junction bases outside the gene matches: 8. CDR3 length: 16 residues. In germline, CDR1 is ENHRY, CDR2 SYGVKD. The CDR3 spells CAISQRTSGGTNEQFF. DNA of the CDR3: TGTGCCATCAGCCAAAGGACTAGCGGGGGAACCAATGAGCAGTTCTTC.

The gene calls are TRBV11-2 and TRBJ2-3; TRBD1 is a possible D gene (5 bases). Germline assignment: CDR1 SGHAT and CDR2 FQNNGV. The V gene lost 3 bases and the J gene lost 10 bases, with 20 bases spanning the gap. This CDR3 has 15 amino acids. The CDR3 loop reads CASSLGQAYLSPQYF. CDR3 DNA: TGTGCCAGCAGCTTGGGGCAGGCGTACCTTAGCCCGCAGTATTTT. Full variable domain (outside the CDR3, taken from reference TRBV11-2 and TRBJ2-3): EAGVAQSPRYKIIEKRQSVAFWCNPISGHATLYWYQQILGQGPKLLIQFQNNGVVDDSQLPKDRFSAERLKGVDSTLKIQPAKLEDSAVYLCASSLGQAYLSPQYFGPGTRLTVL.

The chain uses TRBV6-1 and TRBJ2-3, with 9 bases identical to TRBD1. The CDR3 covers 14 residues. The junction had 4 bases not matched to a gene; V was cut back by 6 bases and J by 3 bases. Germline CDR1 MNHNS, CDR2 SASEGT. Written as DNA, the CDR3 is TGTGCCAGCAGGTTGACAGGGGGAACAGATACGCAGTATTTT. Translating gives CASRLTGGTDTQYF.

The gene calls are TRBV30 and TRBJ2-5, with 8 positions matching TRBD2. After removal of 0 bases from V and 7 bases from J, the junction contained 10 bases not matched to a gene. Per germline, CDR1 GTSNPN and CDR2 SVGIG (reference sequence). The CDR3 has 15 residues. CDR3 in DNA: TGTGCCTGGAGTGTAGGGCGGGGGGCCCTAGGGACCCAGTACTTC. This translates into CAWSVGRGALGTQYF.

This rearrangement joins TRBV7-8 to TRBJ1-2; weak D call: TRBD1 (5 bases). The V end lost 2 bases, the J end lost 5 bases, and 9 bases lay between the germline ends. This CDR3 has 13 amino acids. Germline values: CDR1 SGHVS, CDR2 FQNEAQ. The CDR3 sequence: CASSLPGWYGYTF. The DNA of the CDR3 is TGTGCCAGCAGCTTACCAGGGTGGTATGGCTACACCTTC.

The rearrangement uses TRBV6-5 and TRBJ1-1; tentative D call: TRBD1 (5 bases). Per germline, CDR1 MNHEY and CDR2 SVGAGI. The CDR3 loop spans 14 amino acids. Trimming took 3 bases from V and 10 from J, leaving 18 bases between them. The DNA for the CDR3 is TGTGCCAGCAGTTATTACCGGGACTCAACCGGAGCTTTCTTT. Translating it yields CASSYYRDSTGAFF.

The genes are TRBV18 and TRBJ2-7; 10 positions match TRBD1. The trim removed 3 bases at V and 3 bases at J, leaving 11 bases unmatched. Per the germline V gene, CDR1 is KGHSH and CDR2 is LQKENI. This CDR3 spans 17 amino acids. The CDR3 sequence: CASSPKNRQGANYEQYF. The DNA of the CDR3 is TGTGCCAGCTCACCCAAAAACCGACAGGGGGCGAACTACGAGCAGTACTTC.

The rearrangement joins TRBV12-5 to TRBJ1-3; no clear D. Germline-derived CDR1 and CDR2 are LGHNT and FRNRAP. CDR3 length: 14 residues. Deletions cut 0 bases from V and 4 bases from J, with 7 bases between. The CDR3 DNA reads as TGTGCTAGTGGTTTGGTTGGCAGGGGAAACACCATATATTTT. Translation: CASGLVGRGNTIYF.

This sequence joins TRBV5-1 and TRBJ1-2, with TRBD1 matching over 7 bases. This CDR3 is built from 13 residues. Per germline, CDR1 SGHRS and CDR2 YFSETQ. The V gene end was trimmed by 7 bases and the J gene end by 7 bases; junction bases not matched to a gene: 10. CDR3 residues: CASSYGAGGGYTF. CDR3 coding DNA: TGCGCCAGCTCCTACGGGGCAGGGGGTGGCTACACCTTC.

This chain connects TRBV2 to TRBJ1-1; the D is unclear. CDR3 length equals 14 residues. Trimming removed 7 bases at V and 3 bases at J, with 15 bases between. Germline V lookup: CDR1 SNHLY, CDR2 FYNNEI. The CDR3 nucleotides are TGTGCCAGCACCGCCGTGGCGGCGGACACTGAAGCTTTCTTT. Its protein is CASTAVAADTEAFF.